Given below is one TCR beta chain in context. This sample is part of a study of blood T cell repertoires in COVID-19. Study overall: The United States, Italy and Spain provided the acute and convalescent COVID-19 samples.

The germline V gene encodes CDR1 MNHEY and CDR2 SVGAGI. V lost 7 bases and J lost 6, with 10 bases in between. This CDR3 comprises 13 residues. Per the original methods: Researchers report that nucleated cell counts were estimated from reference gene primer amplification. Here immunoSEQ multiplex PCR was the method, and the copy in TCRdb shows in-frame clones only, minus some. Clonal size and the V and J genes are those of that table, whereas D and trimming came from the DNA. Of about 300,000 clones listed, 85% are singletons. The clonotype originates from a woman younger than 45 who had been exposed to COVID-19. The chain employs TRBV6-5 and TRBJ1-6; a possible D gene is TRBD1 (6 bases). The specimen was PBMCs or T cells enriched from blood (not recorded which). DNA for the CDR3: TGTGCCAGCAAACAGGGTACTAATTCACCCCTCCACTTT. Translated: CASKQGTNSPLHF.